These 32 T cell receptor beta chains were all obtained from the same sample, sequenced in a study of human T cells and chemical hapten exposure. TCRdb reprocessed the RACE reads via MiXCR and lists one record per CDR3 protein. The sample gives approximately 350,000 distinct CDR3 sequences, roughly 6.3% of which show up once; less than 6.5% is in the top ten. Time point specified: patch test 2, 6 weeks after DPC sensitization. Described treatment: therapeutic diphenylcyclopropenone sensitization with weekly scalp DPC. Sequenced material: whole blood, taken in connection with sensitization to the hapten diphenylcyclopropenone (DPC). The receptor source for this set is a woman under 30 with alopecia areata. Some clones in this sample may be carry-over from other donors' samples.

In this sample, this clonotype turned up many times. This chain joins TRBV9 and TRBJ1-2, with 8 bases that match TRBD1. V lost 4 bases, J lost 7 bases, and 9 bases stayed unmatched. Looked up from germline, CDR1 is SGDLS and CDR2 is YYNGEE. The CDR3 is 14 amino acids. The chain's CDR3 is CASSSWQGASGYTF. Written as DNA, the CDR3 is TGTGCCAGCAGCTCATGGCAGGGGGCTAGTGGCTACACCTTC.

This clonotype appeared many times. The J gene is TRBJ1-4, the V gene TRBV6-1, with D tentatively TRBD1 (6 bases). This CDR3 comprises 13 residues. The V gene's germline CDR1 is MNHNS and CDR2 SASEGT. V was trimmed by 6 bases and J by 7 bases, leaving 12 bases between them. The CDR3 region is CASRWGLVEKLFF. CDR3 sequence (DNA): TGTGCCAGCAGATGGGGGCTTGTTGAAAAACTGTTTTTT.

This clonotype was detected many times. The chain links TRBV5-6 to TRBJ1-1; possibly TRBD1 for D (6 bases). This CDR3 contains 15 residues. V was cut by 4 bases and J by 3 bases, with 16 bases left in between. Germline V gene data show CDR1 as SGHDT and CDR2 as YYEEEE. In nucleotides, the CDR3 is TGTGCCAGCAGCATCCTCCAGGGGTACCACACTGAAGCTTTCTTT. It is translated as CASSILQGYHTEAFF.

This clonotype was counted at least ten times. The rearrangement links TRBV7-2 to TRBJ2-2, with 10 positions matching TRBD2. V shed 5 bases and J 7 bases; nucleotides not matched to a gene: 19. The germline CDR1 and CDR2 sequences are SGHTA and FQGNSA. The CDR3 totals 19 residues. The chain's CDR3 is CASSLDRPLAGVFGGELFF. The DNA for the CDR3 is TGTGCCAGCAGCCTAGACAGGCCCCTAGCGGGGGTCTTTGGCGGGGAGCTGTTTTTT.

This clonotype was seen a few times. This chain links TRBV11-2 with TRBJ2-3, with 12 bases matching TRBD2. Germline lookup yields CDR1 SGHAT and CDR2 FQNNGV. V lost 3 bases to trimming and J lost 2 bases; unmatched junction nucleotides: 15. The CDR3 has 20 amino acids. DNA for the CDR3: TGTGCCAGCAGCTTCCTTGCGTGGAGGACTAGCGGGGTGGCCACAGATACGCAGTATTTT. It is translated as CASSFLAWRTSGVATDTQYF.

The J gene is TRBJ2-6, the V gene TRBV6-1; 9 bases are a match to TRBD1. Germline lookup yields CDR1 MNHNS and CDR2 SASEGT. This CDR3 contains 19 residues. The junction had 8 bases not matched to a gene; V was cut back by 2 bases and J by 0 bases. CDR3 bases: TGTGCCAGCAGTGAAATGGGACAGGGTGCTGTCTCTGGGGCCAACGTCCTGACTTTC. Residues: CASSEMGQGAVSGANVLTF.

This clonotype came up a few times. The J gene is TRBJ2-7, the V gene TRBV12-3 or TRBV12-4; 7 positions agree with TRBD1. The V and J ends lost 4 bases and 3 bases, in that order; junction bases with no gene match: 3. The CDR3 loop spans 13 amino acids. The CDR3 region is CASSSDRDYEQYF. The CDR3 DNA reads TGTGCCAGCAGTTCCGACAGGGACTACGAGCAGTACTTC.

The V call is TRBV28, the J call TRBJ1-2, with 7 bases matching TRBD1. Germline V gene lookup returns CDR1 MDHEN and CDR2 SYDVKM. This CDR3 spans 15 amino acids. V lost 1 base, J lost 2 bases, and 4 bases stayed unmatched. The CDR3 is CASSLFTGANYGYTF. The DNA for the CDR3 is TGTGCCAGCAGTTTATTTACAGGGGCGAACTATGGCTACACCTTC.

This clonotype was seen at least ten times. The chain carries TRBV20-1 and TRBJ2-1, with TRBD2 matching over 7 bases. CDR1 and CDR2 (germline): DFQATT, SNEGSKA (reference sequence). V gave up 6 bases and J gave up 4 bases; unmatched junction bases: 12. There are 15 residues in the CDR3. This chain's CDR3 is CSATAELAVYNEQFF. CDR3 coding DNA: TGCAGTGCCACTGCGGAGCTAGCGGTATACAATGAGCAGTTCTTC.

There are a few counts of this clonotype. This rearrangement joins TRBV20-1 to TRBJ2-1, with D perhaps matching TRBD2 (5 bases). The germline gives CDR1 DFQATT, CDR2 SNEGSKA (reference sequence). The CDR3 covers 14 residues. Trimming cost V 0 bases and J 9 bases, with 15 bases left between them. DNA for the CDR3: TGCAGTGCTAGAGACGGCTCTTGGGCGGGTGAGCAGTTCTTC. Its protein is CSARDGSWAGEQFF.

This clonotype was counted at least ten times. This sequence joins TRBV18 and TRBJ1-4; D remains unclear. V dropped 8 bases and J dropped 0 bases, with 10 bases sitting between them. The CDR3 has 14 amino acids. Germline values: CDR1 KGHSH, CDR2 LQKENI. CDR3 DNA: TGTGCCAGCACGCCTACAGCAACTAATGAAAAACTGTTTTTT. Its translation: CASTPTATNEKLFF.

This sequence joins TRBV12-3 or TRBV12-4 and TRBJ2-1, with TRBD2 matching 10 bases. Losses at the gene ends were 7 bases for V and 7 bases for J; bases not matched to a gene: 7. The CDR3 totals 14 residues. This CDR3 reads CASTSAGGRNEQFF. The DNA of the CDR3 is TGTGCCAGCACCTCAGCGGGGGGGCGAAATGAGCAGTTCTTC.

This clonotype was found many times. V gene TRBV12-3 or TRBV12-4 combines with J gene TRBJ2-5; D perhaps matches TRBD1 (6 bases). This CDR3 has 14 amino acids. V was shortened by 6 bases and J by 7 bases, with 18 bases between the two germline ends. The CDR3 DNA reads TGTGCCAGCAGCCAAATTACAGGGTTTGGGACCCAGTACTTC. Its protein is CASSQITGFGTQYF.

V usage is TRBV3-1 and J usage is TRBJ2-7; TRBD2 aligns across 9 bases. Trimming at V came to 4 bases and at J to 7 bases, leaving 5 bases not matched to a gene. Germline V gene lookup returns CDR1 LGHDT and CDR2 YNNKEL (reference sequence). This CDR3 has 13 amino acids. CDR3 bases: TGTGCCAGCAGCCGAAGCGGGGGGCATGAGCAGTACTTC. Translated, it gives CASSRSGGHEQYF.

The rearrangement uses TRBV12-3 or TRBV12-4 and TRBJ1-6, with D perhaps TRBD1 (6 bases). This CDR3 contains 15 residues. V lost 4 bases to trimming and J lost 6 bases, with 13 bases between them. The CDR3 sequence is CASSSGGLLNSPLHF. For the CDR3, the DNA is TGTGCCAGCAGTTCTGGGGGGCTCCTTAATTCACCCCTCCACTTT.

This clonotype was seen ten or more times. DNA of the CDR3: TGTGCCAGCAGCCAAGTGAGGGAGAGAAAGCTGGACACTGAAGCTTTCTTT. Its protein is CASSQVRERKLDTEAFF. The chain recombines TRBV4-2 with TRBJ1-1; unclear D gene. Germline values: CDR1 LGHNA, CDR2 YNFKEQ. The CDR3 totals 17 residues. The V and J ends lost 1 base and 3 bases respectively, with 18 bases between them.

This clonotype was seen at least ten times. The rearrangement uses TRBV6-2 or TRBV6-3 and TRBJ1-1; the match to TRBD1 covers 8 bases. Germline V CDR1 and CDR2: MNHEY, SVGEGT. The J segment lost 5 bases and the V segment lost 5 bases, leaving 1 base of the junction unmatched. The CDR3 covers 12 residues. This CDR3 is CASSGQGTEAFF. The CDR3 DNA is TGTGCCAGCAGTGGACAGGGAACTGAAGCTTTCTTT.

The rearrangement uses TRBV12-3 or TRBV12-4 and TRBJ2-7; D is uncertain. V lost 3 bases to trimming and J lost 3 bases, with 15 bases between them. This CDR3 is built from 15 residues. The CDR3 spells CASSFRQLGHYEQYF. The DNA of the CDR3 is TGTGCCAGCAGTTTCCGGCAGCTCGGTCACTACGAGCAGTACTTC.

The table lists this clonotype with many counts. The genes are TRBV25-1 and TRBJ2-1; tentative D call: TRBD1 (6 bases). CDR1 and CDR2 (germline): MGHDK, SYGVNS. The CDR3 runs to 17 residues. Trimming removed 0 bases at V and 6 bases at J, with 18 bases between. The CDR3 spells CASSEYRVWGRVNEQFF. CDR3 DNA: TGTGCCAGCAGTGAATATAGGGTATGGGGGCGCGTCAATGAGCAGTTCTTC.

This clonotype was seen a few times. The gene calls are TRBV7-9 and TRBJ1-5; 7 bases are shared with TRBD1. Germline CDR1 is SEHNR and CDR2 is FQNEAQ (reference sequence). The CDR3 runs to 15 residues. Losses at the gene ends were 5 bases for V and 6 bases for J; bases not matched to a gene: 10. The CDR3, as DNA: TGTGCCAGCAGCCCCGGGACAGCTTTCCTTCAGCCCCAGCATTTT. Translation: CASSPGTAFLQPQHF.

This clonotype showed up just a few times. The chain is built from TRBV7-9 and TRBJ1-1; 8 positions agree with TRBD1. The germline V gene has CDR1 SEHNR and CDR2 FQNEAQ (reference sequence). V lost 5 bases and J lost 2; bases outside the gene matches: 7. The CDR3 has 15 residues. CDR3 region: CASSRWDRSNTEAFF. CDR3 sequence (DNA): TGTGCCAGCAGCCGTTGGGACAGGTCTAACACTGAAGCTTTCTTT. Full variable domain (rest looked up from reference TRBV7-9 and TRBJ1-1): DTGVSQNPRHKITKRGQNVTFRCDPISEHNRLYWYRQTLGQGPEFLTYFQNEAQLEKSRLLSDRFSAERPKGSFSTLEIQRTEQGDSAMYLCASSRWDRSNTEAFFGQGTRLTVV.

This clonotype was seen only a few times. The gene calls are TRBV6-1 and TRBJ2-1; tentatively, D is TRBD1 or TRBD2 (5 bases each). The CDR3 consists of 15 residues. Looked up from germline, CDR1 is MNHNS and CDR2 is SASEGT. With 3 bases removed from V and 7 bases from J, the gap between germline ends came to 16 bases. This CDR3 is CASSDGTPGWNEQFF. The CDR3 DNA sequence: TGTGCCAGCAGTGATGGGACCCCGGGCTGGAATGAGCAGTTCTTC.

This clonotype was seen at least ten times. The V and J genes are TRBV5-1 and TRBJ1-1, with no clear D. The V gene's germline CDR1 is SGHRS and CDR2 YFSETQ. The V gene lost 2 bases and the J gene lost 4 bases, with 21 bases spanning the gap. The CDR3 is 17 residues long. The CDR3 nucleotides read TGCGCCAGCAGCTTTTCAGGTCAAGGCGATAGGCGCACTGAAGCTTTCTTT. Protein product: CASSFSGQGDRRTEAFF.

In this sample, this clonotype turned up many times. CDR3 residues: CASSLVGETQYF. CDR3 nucleotide sequence: TGTGCCAGCAGCTTAGTCGGGGAGACCCAGTACTTC. This chain links TRBV7-3 with TRBJ2-5, with D unclear. Germline assignment: CDR1 SGHTA and CDR2 FQGTGA. V lost 2 bases, J lost 5 bases, and 6 bases lay in between. The CDR3 has 12 residues.

CDR3 region: CASSPGGLDTGELFF. The CDR3 DNA follows: TGTGCCAGCAGCCCCGGGGGGCTGGACACCGGGGAGCTGTTTTTT. V gene TRBV6-2 or TRBV6-3 combines with J gene TRBJ2-2, with a possible D match to TRBD2 (7 bases). Germline V gene sequence: CDR1 MNHEY, CDR2 SVGEGT. Trimming took off 6 bases at V and 3 bases at J, with 14 bases between the two ends. There are 15 residues in the CDR3.

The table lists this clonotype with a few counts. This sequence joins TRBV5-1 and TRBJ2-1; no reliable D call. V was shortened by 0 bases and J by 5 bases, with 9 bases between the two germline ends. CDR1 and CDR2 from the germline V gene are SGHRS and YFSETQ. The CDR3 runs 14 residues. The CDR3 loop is CASSLGGIHNEQFF. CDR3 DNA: TGCGCCAGCAGCTTGGGGGGAATCCACAATGAGCAGTTCTTC.

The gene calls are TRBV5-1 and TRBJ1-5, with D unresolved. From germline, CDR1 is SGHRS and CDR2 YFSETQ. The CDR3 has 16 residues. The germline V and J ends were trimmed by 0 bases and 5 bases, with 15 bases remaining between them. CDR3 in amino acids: CASSLGWGSDDQPQHF. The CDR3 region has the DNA TGCGCCAGCAGCTTGGGCTGGGGTTCTGACGATCAGCCCCAGCATTTT.

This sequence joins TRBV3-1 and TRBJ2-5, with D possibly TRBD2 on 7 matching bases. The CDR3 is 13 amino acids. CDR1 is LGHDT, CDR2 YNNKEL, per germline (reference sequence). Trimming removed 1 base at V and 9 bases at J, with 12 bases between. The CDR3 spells CASSQVRGGAQYF. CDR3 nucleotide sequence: TGTGCCAGCAGCCAAGTAAGGGGGGGGGCCCAGTACTTC.

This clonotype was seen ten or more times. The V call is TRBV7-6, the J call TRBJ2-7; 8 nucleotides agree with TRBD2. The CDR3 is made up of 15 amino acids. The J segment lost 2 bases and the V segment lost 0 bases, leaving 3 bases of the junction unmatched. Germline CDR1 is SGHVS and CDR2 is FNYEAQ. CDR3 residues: CASSLASGETYEQYF. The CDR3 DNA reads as TGTGCCAGCAGCTTAGCTAGCGGGGAGACCTACGAGCAGTACTTC.

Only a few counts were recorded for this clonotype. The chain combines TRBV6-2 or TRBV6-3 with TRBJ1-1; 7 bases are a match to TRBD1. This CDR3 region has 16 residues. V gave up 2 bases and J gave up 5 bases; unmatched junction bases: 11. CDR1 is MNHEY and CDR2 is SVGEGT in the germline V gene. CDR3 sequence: CASSYPTGPGWTEAFF. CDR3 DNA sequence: TGTGCCAGCAGTTACCCGACAGGGCCGGGTTGGACTGAAGCTTTCTTT.

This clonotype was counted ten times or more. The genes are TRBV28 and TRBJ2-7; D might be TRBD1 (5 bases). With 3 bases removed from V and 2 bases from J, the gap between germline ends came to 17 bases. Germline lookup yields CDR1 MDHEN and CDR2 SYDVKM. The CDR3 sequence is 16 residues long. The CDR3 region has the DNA TGTGCCAGCAGTTTGCCGTCAGGGAATATCCCCTACGAGCAGTACTTC. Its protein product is CASSLPSGNIPYEQYF.

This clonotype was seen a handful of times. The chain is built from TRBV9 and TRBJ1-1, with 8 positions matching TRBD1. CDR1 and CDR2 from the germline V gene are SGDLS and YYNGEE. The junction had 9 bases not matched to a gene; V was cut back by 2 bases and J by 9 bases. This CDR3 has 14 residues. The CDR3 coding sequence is TGTGCCAGCAGCGTGGGAGGGACAGGCAGAAAAGCTTTCTTT. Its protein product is CASSVGGTGRKAFF.